One T cell receptor beta chain is described in this entry. This sample's treatment: about 20 received Ad26.COV2.S at low or high dose, single or two shots; a few received placebo; per-sample allocation not given. On day 63 after the first injection, vaccine and placebo recipients gave samples. This entry belongs to a study of Ad26.COV2.S vaccination and SARS-CoV-2 variants. Trimming removed 1 base from V and 7 bases from J; junction bases left unmatched: 3. The CDR3 is 13 amino acids. Sequenced by immunoSEQ multiplex PCR; TCRdb stores in-frame clones only, minus some. Found here are 350,000 to 400,000 clones, 70% to 90% of them singletons; the top ten hold 3.5%.

The input for sequencing was peripheral blood, taken in a trial of Ad26.COV2.S vaccine versus placebo. V usage is TRBV12-3 or TRBV12-4 and J usage is TRBJ1-1; the match to TRBD1 covers 7 bases. The receptor comes from a person between 18 and 65 years old who received the Ad26.COV2.S COVID-19 vaccine or a placebo. DNA of the CDR3: TGTGCCAGCAGTTTAGAGGCAGGGGGTGAAGCTTTCTTT. Its protein is CASSLEAGGEAFF.